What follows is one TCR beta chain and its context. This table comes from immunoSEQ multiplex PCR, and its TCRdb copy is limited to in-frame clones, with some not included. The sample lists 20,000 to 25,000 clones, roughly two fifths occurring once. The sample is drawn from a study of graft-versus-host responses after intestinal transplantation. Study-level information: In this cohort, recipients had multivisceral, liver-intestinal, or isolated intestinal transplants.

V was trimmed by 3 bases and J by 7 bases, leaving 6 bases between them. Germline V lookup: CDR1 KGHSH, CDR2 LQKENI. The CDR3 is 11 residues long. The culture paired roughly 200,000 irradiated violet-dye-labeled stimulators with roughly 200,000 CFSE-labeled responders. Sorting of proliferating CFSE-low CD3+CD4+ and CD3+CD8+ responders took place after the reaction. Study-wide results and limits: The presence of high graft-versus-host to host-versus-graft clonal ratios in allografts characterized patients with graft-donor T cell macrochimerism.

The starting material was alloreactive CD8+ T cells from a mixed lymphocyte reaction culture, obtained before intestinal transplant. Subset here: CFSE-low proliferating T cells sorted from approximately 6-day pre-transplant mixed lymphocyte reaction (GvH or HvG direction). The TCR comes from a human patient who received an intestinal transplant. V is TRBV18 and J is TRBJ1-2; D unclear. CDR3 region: CASSPAVGYTF. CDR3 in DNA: TGTGCCAGCTCACCGGCGGTTGGCTACACCTTC. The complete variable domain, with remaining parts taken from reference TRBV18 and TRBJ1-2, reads NAGVMQNPRHLVRRRGQEARLRCSPMKGHSHVYWYRQLPEEGLKFMVYLQKENIIDESGMPKERFSAEFPKEGPSILRIQQVVRGDSAAYFCASSPAVGYTFGSGTRLTVV.